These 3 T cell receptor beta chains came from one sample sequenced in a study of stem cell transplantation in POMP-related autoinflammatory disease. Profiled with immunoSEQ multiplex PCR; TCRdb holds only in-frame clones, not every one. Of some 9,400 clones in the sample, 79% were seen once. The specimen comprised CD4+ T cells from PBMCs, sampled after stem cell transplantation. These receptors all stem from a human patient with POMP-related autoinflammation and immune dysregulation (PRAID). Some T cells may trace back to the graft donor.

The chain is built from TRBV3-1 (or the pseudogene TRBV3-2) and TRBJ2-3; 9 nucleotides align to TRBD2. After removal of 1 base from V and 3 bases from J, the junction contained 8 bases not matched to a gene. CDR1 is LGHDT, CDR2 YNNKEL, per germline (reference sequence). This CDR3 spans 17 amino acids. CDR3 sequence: CASSQGRMAGGTDTQYF. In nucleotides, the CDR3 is TGTGCCAGCAGCCAAGGTCGGATGGCGGGGGGGACAGATACGCAGTATTTT.

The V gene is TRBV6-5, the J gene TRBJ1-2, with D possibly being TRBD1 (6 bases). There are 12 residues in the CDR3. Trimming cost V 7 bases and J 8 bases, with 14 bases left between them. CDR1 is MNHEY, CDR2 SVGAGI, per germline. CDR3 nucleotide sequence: TGTGCCAGCACCCGACAGGCTGGGGGCTACACCTTC. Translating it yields CASTRQAGGYTF.

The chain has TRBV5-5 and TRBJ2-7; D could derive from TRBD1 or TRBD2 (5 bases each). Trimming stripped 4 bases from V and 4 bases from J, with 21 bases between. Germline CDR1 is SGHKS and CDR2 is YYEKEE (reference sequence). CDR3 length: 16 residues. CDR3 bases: TGTGCCAGCAGCCCTCAACTAGGAAGGGACGCGTACGAGCAGTACTTC. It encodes CASSPQLGRDAYEQYF.